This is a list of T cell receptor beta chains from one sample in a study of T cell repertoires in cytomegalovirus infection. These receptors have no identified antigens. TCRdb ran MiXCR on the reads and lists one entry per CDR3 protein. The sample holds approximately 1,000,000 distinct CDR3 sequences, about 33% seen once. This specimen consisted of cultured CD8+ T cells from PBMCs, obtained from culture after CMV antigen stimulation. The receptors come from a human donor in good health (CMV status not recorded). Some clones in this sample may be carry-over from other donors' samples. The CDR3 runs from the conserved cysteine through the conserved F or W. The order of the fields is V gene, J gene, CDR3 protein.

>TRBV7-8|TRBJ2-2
CASSLDGRGELFF
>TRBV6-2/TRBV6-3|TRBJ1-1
CASSYLRTSEAFF
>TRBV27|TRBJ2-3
CASSLMGGMADTQYF
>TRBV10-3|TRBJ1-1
CAISEFRGGTESFF
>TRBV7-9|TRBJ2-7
CASSMTVEQYF
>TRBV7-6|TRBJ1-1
CASSPLEQNTEAFF
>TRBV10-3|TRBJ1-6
CAISESTGSNSPLHF
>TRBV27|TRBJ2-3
CASRSTGGAVGDTQYF
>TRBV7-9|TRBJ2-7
CASSSLAGSLNEQYF
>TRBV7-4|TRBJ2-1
CASSLFQSSYNEQFF
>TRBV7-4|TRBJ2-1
CASSLEGVRWNEQFF
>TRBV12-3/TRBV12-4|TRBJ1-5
CASSLGAEGFARQPQHF
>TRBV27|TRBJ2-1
CASSAGQGVYNEQFF
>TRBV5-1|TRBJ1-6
CASSNRSGTALYNSPLHF
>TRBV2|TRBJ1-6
CASSEAGGYYNSPLHF
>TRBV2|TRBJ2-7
CASSDVRVSKHEQYF
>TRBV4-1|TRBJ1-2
CASSQIPASYGYTF
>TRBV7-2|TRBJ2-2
CASSFPRSGGATGELFF
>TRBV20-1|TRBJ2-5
CSAWAGEEETQYF
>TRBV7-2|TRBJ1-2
CASSPSMGEFHYGYTF
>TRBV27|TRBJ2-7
CASSAYGGAGYEQYF
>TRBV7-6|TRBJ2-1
CASSLIVVADNEQFF
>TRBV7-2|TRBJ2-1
CASSLVIGTGKYNEQFF
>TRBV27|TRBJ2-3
CASSPRLAGAFRTDTQYF
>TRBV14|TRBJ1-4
CASSQEGRLNEKLFF